The present entry profiles one T cell receptor (beta chain) with its context. Its antigen is as yet unknown. The entry originates in a study of response to subunit inactivated influenza vaccine. Notes on the study in general: Few additional T cells are recruited per seasonal influenza vaccination, authors suggested.

Looked up from germline, CDR1 is SGHTA and CDR2 is FQGNSA. The germline V and J ends were trimmed by 5 bases and 4 bases, with 15 bases remaining between them. CDR3 length equals 14 residues. MiXCR, applied by TCRdb to the RT-PCR reads, yields one record per CDR3 protein. Seen here are about 700,000 distinct CDR3 sequences, around 14% observed once, and the top ten hold 5.5% to 8%. The clonotype was recovered from a man aged 45 to 65 who received an inactivated influenza vaccine. The chain carries TRBV7-2 and TRBJ2-7; a weak D match, TRBD1 (6 bases). This specimen was PBMCs from blood, taken roughly 2 weeks before vaccination. CDR3 nucleotides: TGTGCCAGCAGCGAGCGGTCAGGGGAGTACGAGCAGTACTTC. It yields the protein CASSERSGEYEQYF. The variable domain in full, completed from reference TRBV7-2 and TRBJ2-7, reads GAGVSQSPSNKVTEKGKDVELRCDPISGHTALYWYRQSLGQGLEFLIYFQGNSAPDKSGLPSDRFSAERTGGSVSTLTIQRTQQEDSAVYLCASSERSGEYEQYFGPGTRLTVT.